The 5 T cell receptor beta chains reported below all come from one sample, sequenced in a study of technical replicates of blood from a few donors. TCRdb's table, derived via immunoSEQ multiplex PCR, lists solely in-frame clones and lacks some. The sample has about 91,000 clones; 85% to 95% are singletons. The sequenced material came from T cells isolated from PBMCs. These receptor sequences come from a human donor in good health.

CDR3 bases: TGTGCCAGCAGCCCGGGACTTTCCAATGAGCAGTTCTTC. This codes for CASSPGLSNEQFF. The rearrangement joins TRBV7-2 to TRBJ2-1; possible D gene TRBD2, 6 bases. The CDR3 spans 13 residues. Germline-derived CDR1 and CDR2 are SGHTA and FQGNSA. V lost 5 bases and J 6 bases, leaving 11 bases between the germline ends.

The chain couples TRBV7-9 to TRBJ2-5; perhaps TRBD1 as D (5 bases). V lost 3 bases, J lost 2 bases, and 10 bases lay in between. The CDR3 spans 14 residues. CDR1 and CDR2 (germline): SEHNR, FQNEAQ (reference sequence). CDR3: CASSLDTLQETQYF. The CDR3 DNA follows: TGTGCCAGCAGCTTGGACACGCTGCAAGAGACCCAGTACTTC.

The rearrangement uses TRBV6-5 and TRBJ2-7; TRBD2 aligns across 7 bases. CDR1 and CDR2 from the germline V gene are MNHEY and SVGAGI. The CDR3 sequence is 14 residues long. The V and J ends lost 2 bases and 8 bases, in that order; junction bases with no gene match: 9. CDR3 nucleotide sequence: TGTGCCAGCAGTTACCTAACCCGCGGGGGTCAGCAGTACTTC. This translates into CASSYLTRGGQQYF.

V gene TRBV7-9 combines with J gene TRBJ1-6; D is perhaps TRBD1 (5 bases). The CDR3 runs to 14 residues. V lost 1 base, J lost 11 bases, and 12 bases lay in between. Looked up from germline, CDR1 is SEHNR and CDR2 is FQNEAQ (reference sequence). The CDR3 DNA is TGTGCCAGCAGCTTAGATTTGGCAGGGACACCCCTCCACTTT. This gives the protein CASSLDLAGTPLHF. The full variable domain, with the rest looked up from reference TRBV7-9 and TRBJ1-6, is DTGVSQNPRHKITKRGQNVTFRCDPISEHNRLYWYRQTLGQGPEFLTYFQNEAQLEKSRLLSDRFSAERPKGSFSTLEIQRTEQGDSAMYLCASSLDLAGTPLHFGNGTRLTVT.

The chain is built from TRBV9 and TRBJ2-3; 10 bases are a match to TRBD2. CDR1 is SGDLS and CDR2 is YYNGEE in the germline V gene. The CDR3 is made up of 17 amino acids. Losses at the gene ends were 3 bases for V and 2 bases for J; bases not matched to a gene: 9. The CDR3 region is CASSASILAGHTDTQYF. The DNA for the CDR3 is TGTGCCAGCAGCGCCAGCATACTAGCGGGGCACACAGATACGCAGTATTTT.